This TCR beta chain derives from a study of T cell repertoires in cytomegalovirus infection. In the study overall: In public TCR beta signatures, there were indications of both CMV infection and matching HLA type. Whole-study results and caveats: Summed public TCR beta family frequency identified CMV carriers bearing the relevant HLA. It was HLA-C-restricted CMV-specific TCR beta clonotypes that dominated the response ex vivo.

The CDR3 covers 13 residues. V was pared by 6 bases and J by 4 bases, with 12 bases between. TCRdb passed the reads through MiXCR, listing each CDR3 protein once. Among roughly 230,000 distinct CDR3 sequences, over 20% were seen once, and the ten largest hold around a sixth. For this clonotype: Its target is unknown.

This TCR was sampled from a human donor in good health (CMV status not recorded). Some clones in this sample may be carry-over from other donors' samples. Sequenced input: CD8+ T cells from PBMCs. V is TRBV12-3 or TRBV12-4 and J is TRBJ2-5; weak D call: TRBD2 (6 bases). CDR3 sequence reads: CASRRLEGETQYF. As DNA, the CDR3 is TGTGCCAGCAGACGCTTGGAGGGAGAGACCCAGTACTTC.